Given below is one T cell receptor (beta chain) in context. What it binds is unknown. The CDR3 has 15 amino acids. Deletions cut 0 bases from V and 4 bases from J, with 12 bases between. CDR1 is LGHNA and CDR2 is YNFKEQ in the germline V gene. This record belongs to a study of cytomegalovirus exposure and HLA in healthy donors. Whole-study findings and limits: The sole available immune exposure information was CMV serostatus. In a later analysis, TCR beta V- and J-gene trimming was associated with a missense DCLRE1C variant. Relative to the 666-donor mean, N-insertions were reportedly fewer in an Asian-associated ancestry cluster in a later analysis. In a later analysis, DRB1 alleles had the most associated TCRs; HLA-C alleles the fewest.

With 60 Vbeta and 13 Jbeta primers, the PCR was carried out. TCRdb's table, derived via immunoSEQ multiplex PCR, lists solely in-frame clones and lacks some. The repertoire has about 96,000 clones, approximately 72% of them found once; the top ten carry approximately 3.2%. The source material was PBMCs. This chain connects TRBV4-2 to TRBJ2-5; a weak D match, TRBD2 (6 bases). The TCR sequence derives from a female donor in good health and CMV-seropositive. Here the CDR3 reads CASSQDETRGETQYF. The CDR3 nucleotides read TGTGCCAGCAGCCAAGACGAGACTAGGGGAGAGACCCAGTACTTC.